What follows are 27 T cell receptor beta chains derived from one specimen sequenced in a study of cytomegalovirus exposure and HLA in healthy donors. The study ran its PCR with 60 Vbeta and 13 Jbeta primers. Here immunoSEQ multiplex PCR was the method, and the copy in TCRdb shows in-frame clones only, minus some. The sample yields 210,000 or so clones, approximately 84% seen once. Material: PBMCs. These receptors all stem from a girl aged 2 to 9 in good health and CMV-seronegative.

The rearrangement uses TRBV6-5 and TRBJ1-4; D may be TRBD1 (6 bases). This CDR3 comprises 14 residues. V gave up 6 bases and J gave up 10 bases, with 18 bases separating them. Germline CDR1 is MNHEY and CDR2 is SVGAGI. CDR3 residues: CASSQDYRAGKLFF. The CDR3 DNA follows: TGTGCCAGCAGCCAAGACTACAGGGCAGGAAAACTGTTTTTT.

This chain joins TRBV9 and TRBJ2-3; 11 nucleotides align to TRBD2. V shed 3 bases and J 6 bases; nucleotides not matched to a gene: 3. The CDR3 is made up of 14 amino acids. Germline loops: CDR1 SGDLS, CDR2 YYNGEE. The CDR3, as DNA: TGTGCCAGCAGCGCACTAGCGGGAGTTGATACGCAGTATTTT. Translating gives CASSALAGVDTQYF.

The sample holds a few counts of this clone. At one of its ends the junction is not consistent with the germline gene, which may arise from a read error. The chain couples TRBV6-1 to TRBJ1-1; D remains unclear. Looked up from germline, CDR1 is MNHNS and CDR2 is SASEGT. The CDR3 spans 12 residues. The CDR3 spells CASRRVGTEAFF. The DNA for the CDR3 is TGTGCTAGCAGGAGGGTAGGGACTGAAGCTTTCTTT.

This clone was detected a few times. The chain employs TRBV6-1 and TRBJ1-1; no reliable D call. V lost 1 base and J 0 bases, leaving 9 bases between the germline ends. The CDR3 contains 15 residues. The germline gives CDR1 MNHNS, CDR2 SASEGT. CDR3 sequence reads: CASSEGHLLNTEAFF. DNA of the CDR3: TGTGCCAGCAGTGAAGGGCACCTCCTGAACACTGAAGCTTTCTTT.

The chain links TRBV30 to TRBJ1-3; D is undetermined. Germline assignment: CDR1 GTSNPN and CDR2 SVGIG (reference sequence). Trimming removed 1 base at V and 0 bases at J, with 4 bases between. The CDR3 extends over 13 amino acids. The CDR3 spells CAWSAGSGNTIYF. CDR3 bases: TGTGCCTGGAGTGCAGGCTCTGGAAACACCATATATTTT.

Here the CDR3 reads CASSGIRTGNIYEQYF. The CDR3 DNA reads as TGCGCCAGCAGCGGAATACGCACAGGGAACATCTACGAGCAGTACTTC. This chain joins TRBV5-1 and TRBJ2-7, with D possibly being TRBD1 (6 bases). Germline V lookup: CDR1 SGHRS, CDR2 YFSETQ. Trimming took off 4 bases at V and 3 bases at J, with 20 bases between the two ends. The CDR3 has 16 residues.

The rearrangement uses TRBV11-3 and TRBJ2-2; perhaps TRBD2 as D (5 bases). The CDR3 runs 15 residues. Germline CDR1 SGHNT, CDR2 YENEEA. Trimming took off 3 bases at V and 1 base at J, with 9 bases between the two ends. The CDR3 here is CASSFRSGNTGELFF. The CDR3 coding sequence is TGTGCCAGCAGCTTCCGAAGCGGGAACACCGGGGAGCTGTTTTTT.

CDR3 amino acids: CASSRANSYEQYF. The CDR3 DNA follows: TGTGCCAGCAGCAGGGCCAACTCCTACGAGCAGTACTTC. The chain joins TRBV21-1 to TRBJ2-5; the table's D call TRBD1 went unverified against the DNA. The J call is doubtful: the DNA matches TRBJ2-7 better. TRBV21-1 is noted as a pseudogene. This CDR3 has 13 residues.

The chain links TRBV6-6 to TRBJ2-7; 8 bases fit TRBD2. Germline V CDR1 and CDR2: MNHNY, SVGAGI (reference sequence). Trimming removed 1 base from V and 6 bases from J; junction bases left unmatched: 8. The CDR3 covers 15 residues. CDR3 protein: CASSYFARAGGEQYF. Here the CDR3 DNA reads TGTGCCAGCAGTTACTTTGCTCGGGCGGGGGGCGAGCAGTACTTC.

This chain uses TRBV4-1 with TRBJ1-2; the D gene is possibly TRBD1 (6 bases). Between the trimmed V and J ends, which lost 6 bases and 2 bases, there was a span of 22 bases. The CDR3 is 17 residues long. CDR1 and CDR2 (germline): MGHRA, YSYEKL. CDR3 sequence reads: CASRPILAGARNYGYTF. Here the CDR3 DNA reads TGCGCCAGCAGGCCTATCCTAGCAGGGGCCCGAAACTATGGCTACACCTTC.

CDR3 amino acids: CASSTRRAGTDTQYF. CDR3 bases: TGTGCCAGCAGCACGCGGAGGGCTGGGACAGATACGCAGTATTTT. The V gene is TRBV7-2, the J gene TRBJ2-3; tentatively, D is TRBD2 (6 bases). The V end was cut by 5 bases, the J end by 3 bases, with 15 bases between. The length of the CDR3 is 15 residues. Looked up from germline, CDR1 is SGHTA and CDR2 is FQGNSA.

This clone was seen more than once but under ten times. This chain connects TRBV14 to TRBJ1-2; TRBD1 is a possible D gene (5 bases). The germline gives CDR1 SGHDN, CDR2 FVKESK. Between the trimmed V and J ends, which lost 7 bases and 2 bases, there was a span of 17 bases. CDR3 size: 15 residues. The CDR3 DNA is TGTGCCAGCACCCCTTCTGGACAAACGAACTATGGCTACACCTTC. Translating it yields CASTPSGQTNYGYTF.

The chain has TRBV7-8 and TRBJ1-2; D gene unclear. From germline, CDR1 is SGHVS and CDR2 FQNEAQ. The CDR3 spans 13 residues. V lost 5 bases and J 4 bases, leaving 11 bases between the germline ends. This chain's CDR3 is CASSTRPSYGYTF. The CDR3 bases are TGTGCCAGCAGCACGAGGCCTTCCTATGGCTACACCTTC.

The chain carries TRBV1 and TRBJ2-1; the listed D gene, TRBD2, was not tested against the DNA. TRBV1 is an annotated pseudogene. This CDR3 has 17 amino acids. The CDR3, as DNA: TGCACCAGCAGGGCAAGCGGGGCTAGCGGGAGGGACGCTGAGCAGTTCTTC. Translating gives CTSRASGASGRDAEQFF.

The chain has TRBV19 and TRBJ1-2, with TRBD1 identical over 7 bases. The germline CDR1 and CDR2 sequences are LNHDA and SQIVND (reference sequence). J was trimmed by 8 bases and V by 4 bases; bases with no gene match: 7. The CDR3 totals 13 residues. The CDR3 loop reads CASSTDRVGGYTF. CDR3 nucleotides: TGTGCCAGTAGTACCGACAGGGTAGGAGGCTACACCTTC.

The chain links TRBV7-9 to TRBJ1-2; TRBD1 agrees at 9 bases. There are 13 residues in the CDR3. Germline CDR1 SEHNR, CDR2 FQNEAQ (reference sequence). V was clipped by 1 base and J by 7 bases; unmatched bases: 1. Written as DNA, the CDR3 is TGTGCCAGCAGCTTAGGGACAGGGGTTGGCTACACCTTC. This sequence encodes CASSLGTGVGYTF.

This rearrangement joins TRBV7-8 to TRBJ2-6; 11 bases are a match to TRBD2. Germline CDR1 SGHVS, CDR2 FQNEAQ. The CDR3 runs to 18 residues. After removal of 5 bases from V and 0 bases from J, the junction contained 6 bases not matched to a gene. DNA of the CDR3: TGTGCCAGCAGCGTAACTAGCGGGGGCCTCTCTGGGGCCAACGTCCTGACTTTC. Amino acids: CASSVTSGGLSGANVLTF.

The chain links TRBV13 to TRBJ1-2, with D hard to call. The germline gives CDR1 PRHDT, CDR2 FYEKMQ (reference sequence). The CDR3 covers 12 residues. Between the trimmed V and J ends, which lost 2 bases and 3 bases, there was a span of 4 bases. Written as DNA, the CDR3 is TGTGCCAGCAGCTTACGGGACTATGGCTACACCTTC. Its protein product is CASSLRDYGYTF.

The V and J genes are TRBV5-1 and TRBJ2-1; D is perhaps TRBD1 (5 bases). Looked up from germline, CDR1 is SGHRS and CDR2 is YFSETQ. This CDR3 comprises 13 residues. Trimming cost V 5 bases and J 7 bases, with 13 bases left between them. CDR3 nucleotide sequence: TGCGCCAGCAGGCCGCAGGGCGAAAATGAGCAGTTCTTC. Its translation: CASRPQGENEQFF.

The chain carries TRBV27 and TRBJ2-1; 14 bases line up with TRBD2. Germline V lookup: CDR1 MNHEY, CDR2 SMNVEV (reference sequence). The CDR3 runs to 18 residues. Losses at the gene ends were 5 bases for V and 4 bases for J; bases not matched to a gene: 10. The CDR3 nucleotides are TGTGCCAGCAGTCCGGGACTAGCGGGGGCGAAGCCATACAATGAGCAGTTCTTC. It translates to CASSPGLAGAKPYNEQFF.

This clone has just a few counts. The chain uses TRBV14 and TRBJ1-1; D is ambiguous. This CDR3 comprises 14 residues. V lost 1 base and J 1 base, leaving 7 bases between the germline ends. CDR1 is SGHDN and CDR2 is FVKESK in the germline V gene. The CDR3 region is CASSQVPGNTEAFF. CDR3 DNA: TGTGCCAGCAGCCAAGTCCCAGGGAACACTGAAGCTTTCTTT. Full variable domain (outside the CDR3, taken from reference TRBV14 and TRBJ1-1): EAGVTQFPSHSVIEKGQTVTLRCDPISGHDNLYWYRRVMGKEIKFLLHFVKESKQDESGMPNNRFLAERTGGTYSTLKVQPAELEDSGVYFCASSQVPGNTEAFFGQGTRLTVV.

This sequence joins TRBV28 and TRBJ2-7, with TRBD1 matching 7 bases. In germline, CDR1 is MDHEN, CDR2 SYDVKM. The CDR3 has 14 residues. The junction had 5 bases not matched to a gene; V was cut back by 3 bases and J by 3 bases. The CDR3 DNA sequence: TGTGCCAGCAGTTTCCGGGACAGCGGCTACGAGCAGTACTTC. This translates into CASSFRDSGYEQYF.

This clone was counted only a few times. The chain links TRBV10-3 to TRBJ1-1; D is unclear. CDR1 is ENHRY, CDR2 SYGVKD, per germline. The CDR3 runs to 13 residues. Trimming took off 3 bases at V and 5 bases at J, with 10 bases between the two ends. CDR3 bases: TGTGCCATCAGTGAAGCAGGTCGAACTGAAGCTTTCTTT. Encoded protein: CAISEAGRTEAFF.

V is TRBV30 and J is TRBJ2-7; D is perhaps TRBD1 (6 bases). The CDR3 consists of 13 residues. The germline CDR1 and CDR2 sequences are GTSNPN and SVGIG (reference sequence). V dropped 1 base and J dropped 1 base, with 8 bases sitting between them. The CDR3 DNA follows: TGTGCCTGGAGTGAGGGGACATCCTACGAGCAGTACTTC. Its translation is CAWSEGTSYEQYF.

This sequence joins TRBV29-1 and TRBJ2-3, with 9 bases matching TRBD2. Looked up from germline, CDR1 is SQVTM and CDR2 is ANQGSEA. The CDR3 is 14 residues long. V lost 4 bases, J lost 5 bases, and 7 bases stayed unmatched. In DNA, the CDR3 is TGCAGCGTTGTTGGCGGGGGGGATTTAGATACGCAGTATTTT. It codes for CSVVGGGDLDTQYF.

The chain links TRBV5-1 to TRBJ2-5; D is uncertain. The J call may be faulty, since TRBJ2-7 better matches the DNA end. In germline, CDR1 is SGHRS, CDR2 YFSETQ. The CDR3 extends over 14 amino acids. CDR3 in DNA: TGCGCCAGCAGCCTCGGTAGAGTAGCCTACGAGCAGTACTTC. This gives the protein CASSLGRVAYEQYF.

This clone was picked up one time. Here the CDR3 DNA reads TGTGCCAGCAGCAAACCGGGTCGGATCTCTGGAAACACCATATATTTT. It codes for CASSKPGRISGNTIYF. The chain recombines TRBV21-1 with TRBJ1-3. TRBV21-1 is a pseudogene. This CDR3 spans 16 amino acids.